These T cell receptor beta chains were read from a single sample in a study of chemoradiotherapy in HPV16-positive cancers. The protocol was immunoSEQ multiplex PCR, while the TCRdb copy is restricted to in-frame clones and leaves out a portion. The profile shows around 15,000 clones, roughly 70% of them singletons. This sample was gathered from a patient who underwent chemoradiotherapy. The receptor source for this set is a human donor with HPV-associated anogenital cancer. The CDR3 runs from the conserved cysteine through the conserved F or W. D genes are given only for firm matches. Not all rows give a size; the values are once, few, many and, for expanded clones, a class.

>TRBJ2-3|TRBV2|NA|TRBD1
TGTGCCAGCAGTGGGACAGGGGGCATCGTGGATACGCAGTATTTT
CASSGTGGIVDTQYF
>TRBJ2-3|TRBV18|few|TRBD1
TGTGCCAGCTCACCGGGGACAGGCCACACAGATACGCAGTATTTT
CASSPGTGHTDTQYF
>TRBJ2-1|TRBV2|NA|NA
TGTGCCAGCAGTGTGGACAGAAAGCAGTTCTTC
CASSVDRKQFF
>TRBJ1-4|TRBV19|NA|TRBD1
TGTGCCAGTAGTGACAGGGGGCAGACTAATGAAAAACTGTTTTTT
CASSDRGQTNEKLFF
>TRBJ1-2|TRBV19|few|NA
TGTGCCAGTAGTATCAACACTGACAGGCCTTATGGCTACACCTTC
CASSINTDRPYGYTF
>TRBJ1-5|TRBV19|NA|NA
TGTGCCACAAATAGGGGAGCGGGGCAGCCCCAGCATTTT
CATNRGAGQPQHF
>TRBJ2-3|TRBV10-3|NA|TRBD2
TGTGCCATCGGTTCGAGCGGGGGGACGGGCACAGATACGCAGTATTTT
CAIGSSGGTGTDTQYF
>TRBJ1-4|TRBV30|NA|NA
TGTGCCTGGAGCACAGGGACCATTGCCACTAATGAAAAACTGTTTTTT
CAWSTGTIATNEKLFF
>TRBJ1-1|TRBV7-9|NA|NA
TGTGCCAGCAGTAATATGAACACTGAAGCTTTCTTT
CASSNMNTEAFF
>TRBJ1-4|TRBV9|NA|NA
TGTGCCAGCAGCGCCCGGGAGTCGCGTGAAAAACTGTTTTTT
CASSARESREKLFF
>TRBJ2-3|TRBV7-2|once|TRBD2
TGTGCCAGCAGCTTGAGCGGGGGGCGTACAGATACGCAGTATTTT
CASSLSGGRTDTQYF
>TRBJ2-1|TRBV7-2|NA|NA
TGTGCCAGCAGCTTTAGAGGAGCCAGGGGGGGCAGGAATGAGCAGTTCTTC
CASSFRGARGGRNEQFF
>TRBJ2-1|TRBV11-2|NA|NA
TGTGCCAGCCTAATGGGGGCCCCCAATGAGCAGTTCTTC
CASLMGAPNEQFF
>TRBJ2-1|TRBV14|NA|NA
TGTGCCAGCAGCCACTACAGTTACAATGAGCAGTTCTTC
CASSHYSYNEQFF
>TRBJ2-1|TRBV27|NA|TRBD1
TGTGCCAGCAGTTTATTTGGGACAGGGAGTAATGAGCAGTTCTTC
CASSLFGTGSNEQFF
>TRBJ2-7|TRBV6-5|once|NA
TGTGCCAGCAGTTGGGCCCTCGGGGGATCCTACGAGCAGTACTTC
CASSWALGGSYEQYF
>TRBJ2-3|TRBV5-1|medium-sized|NA
TGCGCCAGCAGCTTGCAAGGGATCGGACAGCTTAGCACAGATACGCAGTATTTT
CASSLQGIGQLSTDTQYF
>TRBJ1-2|TRBV9|NA|NA
TGTGCCAGCAGCGTAGGCCAGGGCGGCTATGGCTACACCTTC
CASSVGQGGYGYTF
>TRBJ1-1|TRBV11-2|NA|NA
TGTGCCAGCAGCTTAGTAGGGTCGGCTTTAGCTTTCTTT
CASSLVGSALAFF
>TRBJ2-7|TRBV4-3|NA|NA
TGCGCCAGCAGCCAAGATCGGAGACGGCCGAGCTCCTACGAGCAGTACTTC
CASSQDRRRPSSYEQYF
>TRBJ1-6|TRBV7-2|few|TRBD1
TGTGCCAGCACACCGCCAGGGGGTCATTCACCCCTCCACTTT
CASTPPGGHSPLHF
>TRBJ2-3|TRBV28|NA|TRBD2
TGTGCCAGCAGTTCTGGAACTAGCGGGGGGCAACTGGGGTCGCAGTATTTT
CASSSGTSGGQLGSQYF
>TRBJ1-1|TRBV19|NA|TRBD1
TGTGCCAGTAGTATGGGACAGGGCCGAACTGAAGCTTTCTTT
CASSMGQGRTEAFF
>TRBJ2-5|TRBV2|NA|TRBD1
TGTGCCAGCAGTCCCTGGGACAGGGCCCAAGAGACCCAGTACTTC
CASSPWDRAQETQYF
>TRBJ2-3|TRBV19|few|NA
TGTGCCAGTAGTATCCCCTCGCTGATGGATACGCAGTATTTT
CASSIPSLMDTQYF
>TRBJ2-7|TRBV28|NA|NA
TGTGCCAGCAGCGGAGGGGAGTTTAAGCTCTACGAGCAGTACTTC
CASSGGEFKLYEQYF
>TRBJ2-5|TRBV7-7|few|NA
TGTGCTAGCAGCTTGGGTCGACACGCCACAGAGACCCAGTACTTC
CASSLGRHATETQYF
>TRBJ2-7|TRBV7-9|NA|NA
TGTGCCAGCAGCTTAACAGGGCCAACCGAGCAGTACTTC
CASSLTGPTEQYF
>TRBJ1-5|TRBV19|few|NA
TGTGCCAGTAAAAGAAGGGGGGCGCAGAGCAATCAGCCCCAGCATTTT
CASKRRGAQSNQPQHF
>TRBJ1-2|TRBV1|NA|NA
TGCACCAGCAGCCAAGCGAATCGGGACACTCCGGTCGGTTATGGCTACACCTTC
CTSSQANRDTPVGYGYTF
>TRBJ1-1|TRBV11-2|NA|NA
TGTGCCAGCAGCTTTTGGGGGGACACTGAAGCTTTCTTT
CASSFWGDTEAFF
>TRBJ2-5|TRBV27|NA|TRBD2
TGTGCCAGCAGTCCGACTAGCGGGGGGGTCGAACGTCAAGAGACCCAGTACTTC
CASSPTSGGVERQETQYF
>TRBJ2-3|TRBV9|medium-sized|NA
TGTGCCAGCAGTGGAGGGGGGCATAGCACAGATACGCAGTATTTT
CASSGGGHSTDTQYF
>TRBJ2-5|TRBV4-1|NA|NA
TGCGCCAGCAGCCGATGGCAGCAAGAGACCCAGTACTTC
CASSRWQQETQYF
>TRBJ2-7|TRBV5-1|NA|TRBD1
TGCGCCAGCAACCGGGGACAGGGGGCGGGGGAGCAGTACTTC
CASNRGQGAGEQYF
>TRBJ1-5|TRBV28|few|TRBD1
TGTGCCAGCAGTTTATTGACAGGGGCCAATCAGCCCCAGCATTTT
CASSLLTGANQPQHF
>TRBJ2-1|TRBV11-2|NA|TRBD2
TGTGCCAGCAGCTTAGATCTGACTAGCGGGTTGTACAATGAGCAGTTCTTC
CASSLDLTSGLYNEQFF
>TRBJ2-1|TRBV10-1|NA|TRBD2
TGCGCCAGCAGTGAGGGGGTAGCGGGGGGGCCTCGCAATGAGCAGTTCTTC
CASSEGVAGGPRNEQFF
>TRBJ2-2|TRBV29-1|NA|TRBD1
TGCAGCGCCCAGACGGGGACAGGGATCACCGGGGAGCTGTTTTTT
CSAQTGTGITGELFF
>TRBJ2-7|TRBV6-6|hyperexpanded|TRBD2
TGTGCCAGCAGCCCCTCGACTAGCTGGAACGAGCAGTACTTC
CASSPSTSWNEQYF
>TRBJ1-6|TRBV5-4|NA|TRBD1
TGTGCCAGCAGCCTCCCAACAGGGGCCGGCGGCTCACCCCTCCACTTT
CASSLPTGAGGSPLHF
>TRBJ1-5|TRBV6-5|NA|NA
TGTGCCAGCAGTGCACATAGCAATCAGCCCCAGCATTTT
CASSAHSNQPQHF
>TRBJ2-1|TRBV11-2|NA|TRBD2
TGTGCCAGCTACGCGGGGGGGCCATTGAATGAGCAGTTCTTC
CASYAGGPLNEQFF
>TRBJ1-1|TRBV7-2|NA|NA
TGTGCCAGCAGCCTAGGACTCCCTGAAGCTTTCTTT
CASSLGLPEAFF
>TRBJ2-7|TRBV7-5|NA|NA
TGTGCCAGAAGCTTAGCGCTGGCCCGGGCACCTTACGAGCAGTACTTC
CARSLALARAPYEQYF
>TRBJ2-3|TRBV28|few|NA
TGTGCCAGCAGTGCACCCAGCACAGATACGCAGTATTTT
CASSAPSTDTQYF
>TRBJ2-3|TRBV2|NA|NA
TGTGCCAGCATCGAACGGGGGGATACGCAGTATTTT
CASIERGDTQYF
>TRBJ1-4|TRBV28|NA|NA
TGTGCCAGCAGGGGGTTAAGGGAACTGTTTTTT
CASRGLRELFF
>TRBJ1-2|TRBV19|once|NA
TGTGCCAGTAATCAAGGGAGCGGGGGTGGCTACACCTTC
CASNQGSGGGYTF
>TRBJ1-2|TRBV6-1|NA|NA
TGTGCCAGCAGTGCGTACGGGGGCTACACCTTC
CASSAYGGYTF
>TRBJ2-7|TRBV7-8|once|TRBD2
TGTGCCAGCATCCCCGGGACTAGCTTCAACGAGCAGTACTTC
CASIPGTSFNEQYF
>TRBJ1-1|TRBV30|few|TRBD1
TGTGCCTGGAGTGTACGGGGACAGGGGGGGACTGAAGCTTTCTTT
CAWSVRGQGGTEAFF